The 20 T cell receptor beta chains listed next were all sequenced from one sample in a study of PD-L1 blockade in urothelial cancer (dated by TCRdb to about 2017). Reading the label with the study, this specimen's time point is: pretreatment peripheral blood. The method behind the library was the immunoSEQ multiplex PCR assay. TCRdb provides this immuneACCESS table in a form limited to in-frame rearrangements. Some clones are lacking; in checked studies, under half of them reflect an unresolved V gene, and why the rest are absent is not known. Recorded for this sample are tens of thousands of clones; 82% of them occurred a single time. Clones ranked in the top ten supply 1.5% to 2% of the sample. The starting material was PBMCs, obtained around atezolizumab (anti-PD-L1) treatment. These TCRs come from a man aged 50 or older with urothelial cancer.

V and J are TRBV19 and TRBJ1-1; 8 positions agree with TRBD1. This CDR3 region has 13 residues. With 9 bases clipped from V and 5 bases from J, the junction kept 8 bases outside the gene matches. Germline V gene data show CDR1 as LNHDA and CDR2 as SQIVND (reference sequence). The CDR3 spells CASSTGGQTEAFF. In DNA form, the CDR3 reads TGTGCCAGCTCCACAGGGGGACAAACTGAAGCTTTCTTT.

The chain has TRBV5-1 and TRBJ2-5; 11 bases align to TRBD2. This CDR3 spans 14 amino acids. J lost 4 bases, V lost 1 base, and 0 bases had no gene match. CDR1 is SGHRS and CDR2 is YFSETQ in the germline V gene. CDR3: CASSLTSGGETQYF. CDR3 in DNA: TGCGCCAGCAGCTTGACTAGCGGGGGAGAGACCCAGTACTTC.

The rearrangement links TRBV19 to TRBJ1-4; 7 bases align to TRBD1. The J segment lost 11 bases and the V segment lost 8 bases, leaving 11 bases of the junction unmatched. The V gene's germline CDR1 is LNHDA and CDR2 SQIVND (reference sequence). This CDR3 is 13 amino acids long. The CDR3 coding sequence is TGTGCCAGTTCCGAGACAGGGACCGGGAAACTGTTTTTT. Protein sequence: CASSETGTGKLFF.

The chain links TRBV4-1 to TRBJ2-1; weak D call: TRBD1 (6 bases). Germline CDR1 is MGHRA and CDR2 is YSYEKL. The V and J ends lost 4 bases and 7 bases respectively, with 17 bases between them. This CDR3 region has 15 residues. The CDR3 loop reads CASSRETGLRNEQFF. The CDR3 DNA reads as TGCGCCAGCAGCCGAGAAACAGGGTTGAGAAATGAGCAGTTCTTC.

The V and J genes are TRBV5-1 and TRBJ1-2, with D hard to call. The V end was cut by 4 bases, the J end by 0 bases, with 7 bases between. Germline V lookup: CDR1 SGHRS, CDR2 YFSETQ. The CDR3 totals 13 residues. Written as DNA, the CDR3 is TGCGCCAGCAGCGTACAAGCTAACTATGGCTACACCTTC. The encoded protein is CASSVQANYGYTF.

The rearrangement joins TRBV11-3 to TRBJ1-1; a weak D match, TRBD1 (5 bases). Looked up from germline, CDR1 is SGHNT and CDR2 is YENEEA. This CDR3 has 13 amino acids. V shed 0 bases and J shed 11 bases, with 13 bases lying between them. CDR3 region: CASSLDPSGLAFF. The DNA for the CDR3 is TGTGCCAGCAGCTTAGACCCGTCAGGGCTCGCTTTCTTT.

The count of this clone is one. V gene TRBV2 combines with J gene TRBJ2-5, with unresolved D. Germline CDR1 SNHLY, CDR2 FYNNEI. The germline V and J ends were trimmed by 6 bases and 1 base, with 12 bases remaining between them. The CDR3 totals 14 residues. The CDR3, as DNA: TGTGCCAGCAGCTTAGATCGGAGCCAAGAGACCCAGTACTTC. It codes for CASSLDRSQETQYF.

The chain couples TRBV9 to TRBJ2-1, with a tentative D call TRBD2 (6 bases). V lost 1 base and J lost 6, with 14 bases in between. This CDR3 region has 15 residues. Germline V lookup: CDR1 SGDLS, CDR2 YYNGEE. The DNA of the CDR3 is TGTGCCAGCAGCGTAATAGGAGGGCCGGGCAATGAGCAGTTCTTC. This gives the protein CASSVIGGPGNEQFF. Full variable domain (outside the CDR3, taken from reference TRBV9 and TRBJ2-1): DSGVTQTPKHLITATGQRVTLRCSPRSGDLSVYWYQQSLDQGLQFLIQYYNGEERAKGNILERFSAQQFPDLHSELNLSSLELGDSALYFCASSVIGGPGNEQFFGPGTRLTVL.

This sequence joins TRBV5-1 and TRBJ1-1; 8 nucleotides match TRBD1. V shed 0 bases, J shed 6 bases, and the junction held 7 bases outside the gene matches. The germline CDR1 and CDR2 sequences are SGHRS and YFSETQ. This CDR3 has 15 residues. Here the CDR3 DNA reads TGCGCCAGCAGCTTGGGGGGACAGGCTTATTCTGAAGCTTTCTTT. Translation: CASSLGGQAYSEAFF.

CDR3 sequence (DNA): TGCGCCAGCAGCCAAGATAGACAAAAGAACACTGAAGCTTTCTTT. It codes for CASSQDRQKNTEAFF. J is TRBJ1-1 and V is TRBV4-1; D is ambiguous. The V gene's germline CDR1 is MGHRA and CDR2 YSYEKL. Deletions cut 0 bases from V and 1 base from J, with 9 bases between. The CDR3 runs to 15 residues.

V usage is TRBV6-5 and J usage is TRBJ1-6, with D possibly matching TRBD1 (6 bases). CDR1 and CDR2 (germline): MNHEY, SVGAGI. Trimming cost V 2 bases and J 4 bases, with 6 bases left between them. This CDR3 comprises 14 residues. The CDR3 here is CASSYTGYNSPLHF. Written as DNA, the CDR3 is TGTGCCAGCAGTTACACAGGGTATAATTCACCCCTCCACTTT.

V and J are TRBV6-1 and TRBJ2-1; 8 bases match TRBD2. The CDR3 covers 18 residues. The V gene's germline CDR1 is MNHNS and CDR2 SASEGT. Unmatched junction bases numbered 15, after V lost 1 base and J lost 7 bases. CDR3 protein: CASSEVHLMAGGYNEQFF. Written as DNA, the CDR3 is TGTGCCAGCAGTGAAGTTCACTTGATGGCGGGGGGCTATAATGAGCAGTTCTTC.

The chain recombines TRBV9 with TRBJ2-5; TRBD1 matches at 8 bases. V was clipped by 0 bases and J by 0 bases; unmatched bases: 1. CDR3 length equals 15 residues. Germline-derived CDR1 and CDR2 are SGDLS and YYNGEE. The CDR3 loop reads CASSVDRGYQETQYF. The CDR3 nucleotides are TGTGCCAGCAGCGTAGACAGGGGGTACCAAGAGACCCAGTACTTC.

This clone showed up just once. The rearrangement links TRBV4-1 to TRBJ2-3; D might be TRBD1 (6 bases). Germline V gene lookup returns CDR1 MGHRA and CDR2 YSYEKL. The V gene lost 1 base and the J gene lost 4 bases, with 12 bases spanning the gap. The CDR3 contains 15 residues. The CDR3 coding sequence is TGCGCCAGCAGCCAAGGAGGGGGTGGCGCAGATACGCAGTATTTT. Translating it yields CASSQGGGGADTQYF.

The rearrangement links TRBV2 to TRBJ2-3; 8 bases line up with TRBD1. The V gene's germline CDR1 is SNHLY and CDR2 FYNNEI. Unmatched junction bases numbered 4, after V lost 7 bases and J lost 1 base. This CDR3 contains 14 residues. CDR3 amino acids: CASTRDRRTDTQYF. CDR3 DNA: TGTGCCAGCACCAGGGACAGGCGCACAGATACGCAGTATTTT.

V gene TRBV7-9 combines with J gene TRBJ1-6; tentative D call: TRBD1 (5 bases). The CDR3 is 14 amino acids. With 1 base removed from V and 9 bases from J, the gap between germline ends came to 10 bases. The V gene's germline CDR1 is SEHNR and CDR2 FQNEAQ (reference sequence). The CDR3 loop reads CASSLVRAVSPLHF. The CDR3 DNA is TGTGCCAGCAGCTTAGTCAGGGCTGTTTCACCCCTCCACTTT.

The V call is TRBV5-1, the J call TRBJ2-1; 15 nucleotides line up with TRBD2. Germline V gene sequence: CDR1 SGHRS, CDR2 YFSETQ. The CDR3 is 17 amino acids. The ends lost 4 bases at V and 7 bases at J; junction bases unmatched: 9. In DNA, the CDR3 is TGCGCCAGCAGCCACTGGACTAGCGGGGGGGCCGTGAATGAGCAGTTCTTC. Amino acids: CASSHWTSGGAVNEQFF.

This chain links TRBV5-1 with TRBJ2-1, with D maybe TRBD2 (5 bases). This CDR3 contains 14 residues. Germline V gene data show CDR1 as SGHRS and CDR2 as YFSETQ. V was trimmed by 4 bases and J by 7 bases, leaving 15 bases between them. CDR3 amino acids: CASSPVGRPNEQFF. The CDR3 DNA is TGCGCCAGCAGCCCCGTGGGGAGACCTAATGAGCAGTTCTTC.

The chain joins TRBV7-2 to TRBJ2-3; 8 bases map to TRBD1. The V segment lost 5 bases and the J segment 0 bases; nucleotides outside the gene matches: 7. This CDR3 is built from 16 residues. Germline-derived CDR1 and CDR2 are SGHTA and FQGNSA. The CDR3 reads CASSPGGAGSTDTQYF. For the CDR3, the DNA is TGTGCCAGCAGCCCAGGGGGCGCCGGGAGCACAGATACGCAGTATTTT. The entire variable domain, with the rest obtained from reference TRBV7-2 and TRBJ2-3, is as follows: GAGVSQSPSNKVTEKGKDVELRCDPISGHTALYWYRQSLGQGLEFLIYFQGNSAPDKSGLPSDRFSAERTGGSVSTLTIQRTQQEDSAVYLCASSPGGAGSTDTQYFGPGTRLTVL.

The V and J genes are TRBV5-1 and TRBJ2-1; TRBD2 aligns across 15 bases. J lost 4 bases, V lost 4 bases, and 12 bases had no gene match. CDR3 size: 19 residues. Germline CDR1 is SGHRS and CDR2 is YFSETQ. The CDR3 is CASSGRGLAGGESYNEQFF. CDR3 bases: TGCGCCAGCAGCGGGAGGGGACTAGCGGGAGGTGAGAGTTACAATGAGCAGTTCTTC.